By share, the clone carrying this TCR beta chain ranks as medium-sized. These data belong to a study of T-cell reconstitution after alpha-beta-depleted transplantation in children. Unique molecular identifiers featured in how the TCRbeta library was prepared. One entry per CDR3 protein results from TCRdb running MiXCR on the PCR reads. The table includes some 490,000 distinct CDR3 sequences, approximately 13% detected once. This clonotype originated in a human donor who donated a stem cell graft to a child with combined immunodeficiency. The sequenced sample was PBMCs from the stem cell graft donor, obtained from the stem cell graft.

CDR3 nucleotides: TGTGCCAGCAGTTTAGGTCCAGGGAGTTATGGCTACACCTTC. Translation gives CASSLGPGSYGYTF. The V gene is TRBV12-3 or TRBV12-4, the J gene TRBJ1-2; maybe TRBD1 (5 bases). V dropped 1 base and J dropped 5 bases, with 11 bases sitting between them. This CDR3 has 14 residues.